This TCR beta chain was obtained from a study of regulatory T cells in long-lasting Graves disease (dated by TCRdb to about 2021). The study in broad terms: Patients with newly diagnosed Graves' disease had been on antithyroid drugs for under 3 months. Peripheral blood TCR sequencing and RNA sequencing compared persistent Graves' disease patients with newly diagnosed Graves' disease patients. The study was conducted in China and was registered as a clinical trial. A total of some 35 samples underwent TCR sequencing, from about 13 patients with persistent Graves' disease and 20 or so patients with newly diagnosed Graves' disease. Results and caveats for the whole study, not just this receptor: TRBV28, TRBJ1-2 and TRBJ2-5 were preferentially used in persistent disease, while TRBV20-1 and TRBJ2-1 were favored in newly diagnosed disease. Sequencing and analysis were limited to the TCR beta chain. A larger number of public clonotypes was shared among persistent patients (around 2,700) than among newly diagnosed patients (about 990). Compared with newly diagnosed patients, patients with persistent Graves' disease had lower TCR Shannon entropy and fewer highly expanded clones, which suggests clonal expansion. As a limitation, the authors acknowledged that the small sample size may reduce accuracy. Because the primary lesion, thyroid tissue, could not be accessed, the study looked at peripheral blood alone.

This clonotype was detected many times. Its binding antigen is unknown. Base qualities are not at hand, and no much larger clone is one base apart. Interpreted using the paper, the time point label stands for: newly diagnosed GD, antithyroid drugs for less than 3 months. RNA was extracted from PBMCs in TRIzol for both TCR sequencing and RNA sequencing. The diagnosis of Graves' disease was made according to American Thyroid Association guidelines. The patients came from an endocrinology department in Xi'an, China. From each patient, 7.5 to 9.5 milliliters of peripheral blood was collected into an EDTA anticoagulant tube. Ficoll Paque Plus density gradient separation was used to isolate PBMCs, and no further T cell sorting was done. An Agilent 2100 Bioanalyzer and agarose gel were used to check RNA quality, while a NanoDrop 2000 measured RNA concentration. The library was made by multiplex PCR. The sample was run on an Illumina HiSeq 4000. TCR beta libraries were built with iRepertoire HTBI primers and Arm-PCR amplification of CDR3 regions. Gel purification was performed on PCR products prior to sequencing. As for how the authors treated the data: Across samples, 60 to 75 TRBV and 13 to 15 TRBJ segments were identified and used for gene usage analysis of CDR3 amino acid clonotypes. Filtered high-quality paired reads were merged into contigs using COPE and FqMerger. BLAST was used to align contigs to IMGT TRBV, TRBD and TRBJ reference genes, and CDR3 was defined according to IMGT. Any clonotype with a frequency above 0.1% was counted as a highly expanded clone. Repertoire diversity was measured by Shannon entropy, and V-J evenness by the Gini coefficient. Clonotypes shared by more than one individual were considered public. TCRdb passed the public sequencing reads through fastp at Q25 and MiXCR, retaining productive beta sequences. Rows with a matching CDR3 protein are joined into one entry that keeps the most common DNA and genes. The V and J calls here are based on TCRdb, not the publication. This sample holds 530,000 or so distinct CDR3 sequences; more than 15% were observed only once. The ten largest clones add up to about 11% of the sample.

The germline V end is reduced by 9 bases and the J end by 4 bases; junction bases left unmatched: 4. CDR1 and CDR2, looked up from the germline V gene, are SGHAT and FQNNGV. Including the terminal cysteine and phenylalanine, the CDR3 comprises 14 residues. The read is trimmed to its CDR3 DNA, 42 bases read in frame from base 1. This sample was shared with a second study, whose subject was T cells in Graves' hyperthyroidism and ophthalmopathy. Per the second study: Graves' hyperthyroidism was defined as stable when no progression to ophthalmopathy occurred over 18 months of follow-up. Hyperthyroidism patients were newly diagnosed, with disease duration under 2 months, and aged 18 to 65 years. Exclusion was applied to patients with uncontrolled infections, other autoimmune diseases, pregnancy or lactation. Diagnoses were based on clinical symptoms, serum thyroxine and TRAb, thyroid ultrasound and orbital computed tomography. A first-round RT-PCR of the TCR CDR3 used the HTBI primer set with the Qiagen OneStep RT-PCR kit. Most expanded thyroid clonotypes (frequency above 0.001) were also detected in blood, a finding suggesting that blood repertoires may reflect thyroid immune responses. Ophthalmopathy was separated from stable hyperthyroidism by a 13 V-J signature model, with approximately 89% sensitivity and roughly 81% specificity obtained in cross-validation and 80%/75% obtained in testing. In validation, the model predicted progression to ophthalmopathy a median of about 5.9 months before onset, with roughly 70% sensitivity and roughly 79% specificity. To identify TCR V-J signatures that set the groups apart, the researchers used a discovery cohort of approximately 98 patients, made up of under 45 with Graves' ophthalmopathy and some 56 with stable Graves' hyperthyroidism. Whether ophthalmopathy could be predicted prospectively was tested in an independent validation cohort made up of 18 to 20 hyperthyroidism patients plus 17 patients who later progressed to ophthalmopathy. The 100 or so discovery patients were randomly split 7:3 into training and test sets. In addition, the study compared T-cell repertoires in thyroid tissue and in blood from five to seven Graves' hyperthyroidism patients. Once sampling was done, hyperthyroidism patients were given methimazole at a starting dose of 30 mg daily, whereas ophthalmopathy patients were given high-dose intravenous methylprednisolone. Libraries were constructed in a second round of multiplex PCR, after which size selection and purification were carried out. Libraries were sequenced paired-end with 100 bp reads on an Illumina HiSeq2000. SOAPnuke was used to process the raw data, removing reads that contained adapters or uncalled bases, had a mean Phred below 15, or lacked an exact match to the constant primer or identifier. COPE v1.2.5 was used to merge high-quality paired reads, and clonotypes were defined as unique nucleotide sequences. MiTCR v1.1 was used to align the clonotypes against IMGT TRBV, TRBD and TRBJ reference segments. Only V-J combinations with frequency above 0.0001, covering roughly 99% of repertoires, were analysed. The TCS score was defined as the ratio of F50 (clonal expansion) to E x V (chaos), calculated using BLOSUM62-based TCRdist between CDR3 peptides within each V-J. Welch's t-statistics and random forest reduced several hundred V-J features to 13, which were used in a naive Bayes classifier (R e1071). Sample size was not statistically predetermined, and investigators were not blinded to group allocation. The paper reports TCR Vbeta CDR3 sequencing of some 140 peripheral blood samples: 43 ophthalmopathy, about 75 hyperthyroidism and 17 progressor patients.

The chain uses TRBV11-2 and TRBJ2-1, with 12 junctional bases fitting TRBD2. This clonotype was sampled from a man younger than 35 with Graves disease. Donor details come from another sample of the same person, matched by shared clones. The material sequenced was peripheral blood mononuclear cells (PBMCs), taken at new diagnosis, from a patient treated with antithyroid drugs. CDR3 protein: CASTLAGGYNEQFF. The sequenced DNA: TGTGCCAGTACACTAGCGGGAGGATACAATGAGCAGTTCTTC.